The rows below give T cell receptor beta chains drawn from one sample of a study of blood T cell repertoires in COVID-19. Here immunoSEQ multiplex PCR was the method, and the copy in TCRdb shows in-frame clones only, minus some. The table records some 240,000 clones, about 84% of them present only once. The sequencing input was peripheral blood. The receptors derive from a human donor in a cohort sampled during active COVID-19. CDR3s include the opening cysteine and the closing phenylalanine or tryptophan. Each record gives: D gene, clone size, J gene, V gene, CDR3 protein, CDR3 DNA. A D gene is named only where the DNA matches it firmly. Only part of the rows carry a size: once, few, many, or a class if the clone is expanded.

d_gene: .
abundance: .
j_gene: TRBJ2-5
v_gene: TRBV7-9
CDR3aa: CASSFPGQETQYF
CDR3nt: TGTGCCAGCAGCTTCCCAGGGCAAGAGACCCAGTACTTC

d_gene: .
abundance: .
j_gene: TRBJ1-2
v_gene: TRBV5-6
CDR3aa: CASILTRAVYGYTF
CDR3nt: TGTGCCAGCATCCTAACGAGGGCTGTCTATGGCTACACCTTC

d_gene: .
abundance: .
j_gene: TRBJ2-3
v_gene: TRBV6-1
CDR3aa: CASSDSLAIWVDTQYF
CDR3nt: TGTGCCAGCAGTGATAGCCTAGCGATTTGGGTAGATACGCAGTATTTT

d_gene: TRBD2
abundance: .
j_gene: TRBJ2-1
v_gene: TRBV9
CDR3aa: CASSELAGPNNEQFF
CDR3nt: TGTGCCAGCAGCGAACTAGCGGGCCCCAACAATGAGCAGTTCTTC

d_gene: TRBD2
abundance: .
j_gene: TRBJ2-7
v_gene: TRBV3-1/TRBV3-2
CDR3aa: CASSRGTSGGTYSYEQYF
CDR3nt: TGTGCCAGCAGCCGCGGGACTAGCGGGGGAACCTACTCCTACGAGCAGTACTTC

d_gene: .
abundance: once
j_gene: TRBJ2-5
v_gene: TRBV11-2
CDR3aa: CASSSNGGPETQYF
CDR3nt: TGTGCCAGCAGCTCAAACGGAGGTCCAGAGACCCAGTACTTC

d_gene: .
abundance: once
j_gene: TRBJ2-7
v_gene: TRBV19
CDR3aa: CASSIERTYSYEQYF
CDR3nt: TGTGCCAGTAGTATAGAAAGAACCTACTCCTACGAGCAGTACTTC

d_gene: TRBD2
abundance: .
j_gene: TRBJ2-1
v_gene: TRBV19
CDR3aa: CASSILAGGTYNEQFF
CDR3nt: TGTGCCAGTAGTATTCTTGCGGGAGGGACCTACAATGAGCAGTTCTTC

d_gene: TRBD2
abundance: .
j_gene: TRBJ2-3
v_gene: TRBV15
CDR3aa: CATSRDLTSLTDTQYF
CDR3nt: TGTGCCACCAGCAGAGACCTGACTAGCCTCACAGATACGCAGTATTTT

d_gene: .
abundance: .
j_gene: TRBJ2-2
v_gene: TRBV5-1
CDR3aa: CASSPREGATGELFF
CDR3nt: TGCGCCAGCAGCCCCCGGGAAGGTGCCACCGGGGAGCTGTTTTTT

d_gene: TRBD1
abundance: .
j_gene: TRBJ1-5
v_gene: TRBV18
CDR3aa: CASSPGDRQPNQPQHF
CDR3nt: TGTGCCAGCTCACCCGGGGACAGACAACCCAATCAGCCCCAGCATTTT

d_gene: .
abundance: .
j_gene: TRBJ1-2
v_gene: TRBV14
CDR3aa: CASSQGPYSNYGYTF
CDR3nt: TGTGCCAGCAGCCAAGGCCCATACTCTAACTATGGCTACACCTTC

d_gene: .
abundance: .
j_gene: TRBJ1-2
v_gene: TRBV3-1/TRBV3-2
CDR3aa: CASSPGVVPYYGYTF
CDR3nt: TGTGCCAGCAGCCCGGGAGTGGTCCCTTACTATGGCTACACCTTC

d_gene: .
abundance: .
j_gene: TRBJ1-5
v_gene: TRBV3-1/TRBV3-2
CDR3aa: CASSQDSRGSNQPQHF
CDR3nt: TGTGCCAGCAGCCAAGATAGCCGGGGAAGCAATCAGCCCCAGCATTTT

d_gene: TRBD1
abundance: .
j_gene: TRBJ2-5
v_gene: TRBV28
CDR3aa: CASSSRGPIKTQYF
CDR3nt: TGTGCCAGCAGTTCCAGGGGGCCGATCAAGACCCAGTACTTC

d_gene: .
abundance: .
j_gene: TRBJ2-1
v_gene: TRBV10-3
CDR3aa: CAISEVRGSTYNEQFF
CDR3nt: TGTGCCATCAGTGAAGTTCGGGGGAGCACCTACAATGAGCAGTTCTTC

d_gene: TRBD1
abundance: once
j_gene: TRBJ2-7
v_gene: TRBV4-3
CDR3aa: CASSQGTGRYEQYF
CDR3nt: TGCGCCAGCAGCCAAGGGACAGGGCGGTACGAGCAGTACTTC

d_gene: TRBD2
abundance: .
j_gene: TRBJ2-5
v_gene: TRBV5-1
CDR3aa: CASSPSGRGETQYF
CDR3nt: TGCGCCAGCAGCCCTAGCGGGAGGGGAGAGACCCAGTACTTC

d_gene: .
abundance: .
j_gene: TRBJ2-1
v_gene: TRBV6-5
CDR3aa: CASSYRHSYNEQFF
CDR3nt: TGTGCCAGCAGTTACCGACACTCCTACAATGAGCAGTTCTTC

d_gene: .
abundance: .
j_gene: TRBJ2-7
v_gene: TRBV5-1
CDR3aa: CASRYDSSYEQYF
CDR3nt: TGCGCCAGCAGATACGACAGCTCCTACGAGCAGTACTTC

d_gene: TRBD2
abundance: .
j_gene: TRBJ2-6
v_gene: TRBV3-1/TRBV3-2
CDR3aa: CASSPWASGGGANVLTF
CDR3nt: TGTGCCAGCAGCCCATGGGCTAGCGGGGGTGGGGCCAACGTCCTGACTTTC

d_gene: TRBD1
abundance: .
j_gene: TRBJ1-4
v_gene: TRBV27
CDR3aa: CASSLSGQGNEKLFF
CDR3nt: TGTGCCAGCAGTCTGTCGGGACAGGGGAACGAAAAACTGTTTTTT

d_gene: .
abundance: .
j_gene: TRBJ1-2
v_gene: TRBV6-4
CDR3aa: CASSDSGATYGYTF
CDR3nt: TGTGCCAGCAGTGACTCGGGGGCAACCTATGGCTACACCTTC

d_gene: TRBD1
abundance: few
j_gene: TRBJ1-2
v_gene: TRBV19
CDR3aa: CASSKDRGRLYGYTF
CDR3nt: TGTGCCAGTAGTAAGGACAGGGGGCGACTGTATGGCTACACCTTC

d_gene: .
abundance: .
j_gene: TRBJ2-7
v_gene: TRBV3-1/TRBV3-2
CDR3aa: CASSLGGAEYEQYF
CDR3nt: TGTGCCAGCAGTCTGGGGGGAGCGGAGTACGAGCAGTACTTC

d_gene: TRBD2
abundance: .
j_gene: TRBJ2-1
v_gene: TRBV5-6
CDR3aa: CASSLVVAGASPYNEQFF
CDR3nt: TGTGCCAGCAGCTTGGTGGTAGCGGGAGCTTCCCCTTACAATGAGCAGTTCTTC

d_gene: .
abundance: .
j_gene: TRBJ1-1
v_gene: TRBV2
CDR3aa: CASSEALRGGAEAFF
CDR3nt: TGTGCCAGCAGTGAAGCGCTTCGTGGGGGCGCTGAAGCTTTCTTT

d_gene: .
abundance: .
j_gene: TRBJ2-1
v_gene: TRBV27
CDR3aa: CASTDTYNEQFF
CDR3nt: TGTGCCAGCACCGACACCTACAATGAGCAGTTCTTC